This record concerns one T cell receptor (beta chain) sequence. The data were obtained in a study of CD8 T cells in Susac syndrome. RNA in amounts of about 0.5 to 1 ug was reverse transcribed with random hexamers. MiXCR, run by TCRdb on the immunoSEQ multiplex PCR reads, gives a single entry per CDR3 protein. The table records roughly 28,000 distinct CDR3 sequences, about 95% of them present only once. CDR3 length: 13 amino acids. The trim removed 7 bases at V and 3 bases at J, leaving 4 bases unmatched. CDR1 SGHAT and CDR2 FQNNGV come from the germline V gene. What was sequenced was CD8+ T cells from PBMCs. The receptor comes from a human donor in good health. The chain has TRBV11-2 and TRBJ2-3, with 7 positions matching TRBD1. CDR3 in DNA: TGTGCCAGCAAGACAGGGTTGACAGATACGCAGTATTTT. Protein: CASKTGLTDTQYF.